A single sample is the source of the 17 T cell receptor beta chains below, sequenced in a study of response to subunit inactivated influenza vaccine. In TCRdb, the RT-PCR reads were re-called with MiXCR into one record per CDR3 protein. Here the sample spans about 190,000 distinct CDR3 sequences, about an eighth being singletons. Material: CD8+ T cells sorted from PBMCs, obtained 4 to 6 days after vaccination. Every receptor here comes from a man aged 50-59 years who received an inactivated influenza vaccine.

This clonotype was seen more than once but under ten times. The rearrangement uses TRBV6-5 and TRBJ2-1, with 9 bases identical to TRBD2. Looked up from germline, CDR1 is MNHEY and CDR2 is SVGAGI. CDR3 length: 16 amino acids. Unmatched junction bases numbered 9, after V lost 2 bases and J lost 7 bases. The CDR3 here is CASSYQLAGPRNEQFF. DNA for the CDR3: TGTGCCAGCAGTTACCAGCTAGCGGGGCCCCGGAATGAGCAGTTCTTC.

This clonotype has a count of ten or more. The rearrangement links TRBV28 to TRBJ1-5, with a tentative D call TRBD1 (5 bases). Germline CDR1 MDHEN, CDR2 SYDVKM. V was shortened by 4 bases and J by 2 bases, with 21 bases between the two germline ends. The CDR3 covers 18 residues. The CDR3: CASSSWRRSRVGNQPQHF. The DNA of the CDR3 is TGTGCCAGCAGTTCCTGGAGAAGGTCCAGGGTGGGCAATCAGCCCCAGCATTTT. The complete variable domain, with remaining parts taken from reference TRBV28 and TRBJ1-5, reads DVKVTQSSRYLVKRTGEKVFLECVQDMDHENMFWYRQDPGLGLRLIYFSYDVKMKEKGDIPEGYSVSREKKERFSLILESASTNQTSMYLCASSSWRRSRVGNQPQHFGDGTRLSIL.

This clonotype occurred many times. The CDR3 is CASSLAGAPYNEQFF. CDR3 in DNA: TGTGCCAGCAGCTTAGCCGGGGCTCCCTACAATGAGCAGTTCTTC. V gene TRBV7-8 combines with J gene TRBJ2-1; possibly TRBD1 or TRBD2 for D (5 bases each). The germline V gene encodes CDR1 SGHVS and CDR2 FQNEAQ. Trimming stripped 0 bases from V and 2 bases from J, with 8 bases between. The CDR3 has 15 residues.

This clonotype was observed at least ten times. V and J are TRBV12-3 or TRBV12-4 and TRBJ2-1; D gene unclear. The V end lost 5 bases, the J end lost 5 bases, and 13 bases lay between the germline ends. The CDR3 totals 14 residues. The CDR3: CASSPSTSDNEQFF. DNA of the CDR3: TGTGCCAGCAGTCCGTCAACGAGCGACAATGAGCAGTTCTTC.

This chain links TRBV12-3 or TRBV12-4 with TRBJ2-1, with 12 bases matching TRBD2. There are 16 residues in the CDR3. V lost 4 bases and J lost 1; bases outside the gene matches: 2. The CDR3 bases are TGTGCCAGCAGTTGGACTAGCGGGACATCCTACAATGAGCAGTTCTTC. It encodes CASSWTSGTSYNEQFF.

In its sample, this clonotype was seen a few times. The J gene is TRBJ2-5, the V gene TRBV27; the D is unclear. The CDR3 spans 13 residues. CDR1 is MNHEY, CDR2 SMNVEV, per germline (reference sequence). Trimming shortened V by 3 bases and J by 2 bases, and 7 bases separated the two germline ends. CDR3 in DNA: TGTGCCAGCAGTTTTGGCTTACAAGAGACCCAGTACTTC. It is translated as CASSFGLQETQYF.

This rearrangement joins TRBV7-2 to TRBJ2-3; D is undetermined. V lost 1 base and J 0 bases, leaving 11 bases between the germline ends. The CDR3 runs 16 residues. Germline CDR1 SGHTA, CDR2 FQGNSA. The DNA of the CDR3 is TGTGCCAGCAGCTTAGACAGTTATACTAGCACAGATACGCAGTATTTT. Encoded protein: CASSLDSYTSTDTQYF.

This chain connects TRBV28 to TRBJ1-1; TRBD1 is a possible D gene (5 bases). Germline V gives CDR1 MDHEN, CDR2 SYDVKM. The CDR3 is 15 amino acids. Between the trimmed V and J ends, which lost 4 bases and 3 bases, there was a span of 15 bases. DNA for the CDR3: TGTGCCAGCAGTTCCTTACAGGCCTGGTACACTGAAGCTTTCTTT. It codes for CASSSLQAWYTEAFF.

In DNA form, the CDR3 reads TGCGCCAGCAGCCTCCGAGGACCTAGCTCCTACGAGCAGTACTTC. Protein sequence: CASSLRGPSSYEQYF. The rearrangement links TRBV4-1 to TRBJ2-7; no reliable D call. Trimming left V 4 bases short and J 0 bases short, with 13 bases between. This CDR3 spans 15 amino acids. Germline CDR1 and CDR2: MGHRA and YSYEKL.

This clonotype has just a few counts. The chain links TRBV9 to TRBJ2-1, with 8 bases aligning to TRBD2. Germline V gene data show CDR1 as SGDLS and CDR2 as YYNGEE. V was clipped by 3 bases and J by 4 bases; unmatched bases: 3. CDR3 length equals 14 residues. For the CDR3, the DNA is TGTGCCAGCAGCGGCTCTAGCGGGTACAATGAGCAGTTCTTC. This codes for CASSGSSGYNEQFF.

The chain carries TRBV27 and TRBJ2-7; D remains ambiguous. V was trimmed by 0 bases and J by 2 bases, leaving 5 bases between them. Per germline, CDR1 MNHEY and CDR2 SMNVEV (reference sequence). This CDR3 is built from 13 residues. The CDR3 sequence is CASSLSGAYEQYF. For the CDR3, the DNA is TGTGCCAGCAGTTTATCGGGTGCCTACGAGCAGTACTTC.

The V call is TRBV19, the J call TRBJ1-1; unclear D gene. The CDR3 extends over 13 amino acids. Per germline, CDR1 LNHDA and CDR2 SQIVND (reference sequence). V was trimmed by 7 bases and J by 1 base, leaving 10 bases between them. CDR3 loop: CASKLGRNTEAFF. The CDR3 nucleotides read TGTGCCAGTAAGCTAGGGAGGAACACTGAAGCTTTCTTT.

V is TRBV10-3 and J is TRBJ2-2; D not certain. CDR1 and CDR2 from the germline V gene are ENHRY and SYGVKD. The V end lost 0 bases, the J end lost 5 bases, and 4 bases lay between the germline ends. The CDR3 totals 13 residues. CDR3 bases: TGTGCCATCAGTGAGTCCGGTACCGGGGAGCTGTTTTTT. Translating gives CAISESGTGELFF.

This clonotype appeared a few times. The rearrangement joins TRBV28 to TRBJ2-3; D unclear. In germline, CDR1 is MDHEN, CDR2 SYDVKM. The CDR3 is made up of 13 amino acids. The V and J ends lost 4 bases and 2 bases respectively, with 7 bases between them. In DNA, the CDR3 is TGTGCCAGCAGTTGGCAACACACAGATACGCAGTATTTT. Translating gives CASSWQHTDTQYF. Full variable domain (missing parts from reference TRBV28 and TRBJ2-3): DVKVTQSSRYLVKRTGEKVFLECVQDMDHENMFWYRQDPGLGLRLIYFSYDVKMKEKGDIPEGYSVSREKKERFSLILESASTNQTSMYLCASSWQHTDTQYFGPGTRLTVL.

This clonotype was observed a handful of times. The V gene is TRBV25-1, the J gene TRBJ2-3; D unclear. The CDR3 sequence is 13 residues long. V lost 5 bases and J 0 bases, leaving 6 bases between the germline ends. Germline V gives CDR1 MGHDK, CDR2 SYGVNS. The CDR3 nucleotides are TGTGCCAGCAGTTGGCGAAGCACAGATACGCAGTATTTT. Translated, it gives CASSWRSTDTQYF.

There are a few counts of this clonotype. The chain uses TRBV4-3 and TRBJ2-7; TRBD1 or TRBD2 may be the D gene (5 bases each). Trimming cost V 4 bases and J 2 bases, with 15 bases left between them. Germline loops: CDR1 LGHNA, CDR2 YSLEER. The CDR3 is 15 amino acids. The CDR3 spells CASSRSGTATYEQYF. The CDR3 DNA is TGCGCCAGCAGCCGGTCCGGGACGGCCACCTACGAGCAGTACTTC.

The sample holds a few counts of this clonotype. This chain links TRBV12-3 or TRBV12-4 with TRBJ2-7; 7 bases map to TRBD2. CDR3 length equals 14 residues. The J segment lost 4 bases and the V segment lost 3 bases, leaving 6 bases of the junction unmatched. This CDR3 is CASSLGGYLYEQYF. In nucleotides, the CDR3 is TGTGCCAGCAGTTTGGGGGGGTACTTGTACGAGCAGTACTTC.